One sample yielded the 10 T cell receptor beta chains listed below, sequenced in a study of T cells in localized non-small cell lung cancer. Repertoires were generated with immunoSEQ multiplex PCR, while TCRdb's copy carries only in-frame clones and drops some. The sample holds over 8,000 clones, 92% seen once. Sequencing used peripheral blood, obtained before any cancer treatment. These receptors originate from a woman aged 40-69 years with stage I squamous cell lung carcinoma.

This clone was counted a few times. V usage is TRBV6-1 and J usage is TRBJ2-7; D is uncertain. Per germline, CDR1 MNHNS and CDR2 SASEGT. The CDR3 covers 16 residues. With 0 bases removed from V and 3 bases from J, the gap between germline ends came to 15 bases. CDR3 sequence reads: CASSEAPPPTLYEQYF. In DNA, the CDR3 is TGTGCCAGCAGTGAAGCTCCGCCCCCTACCCTCTACGAGCAGTACTTC.

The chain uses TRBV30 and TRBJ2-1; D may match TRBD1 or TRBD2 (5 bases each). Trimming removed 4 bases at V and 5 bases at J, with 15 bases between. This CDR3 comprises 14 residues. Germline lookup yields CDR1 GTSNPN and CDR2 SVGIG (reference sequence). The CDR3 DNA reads TGTGCCTGGAAGGCAGGGACGAACAACAATGAGCAGTTCTTC. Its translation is CAWKAGTNNNEQFF.

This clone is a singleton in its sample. CDR3: CASSQDWLAGGMTYNEQFF. DNA of the CDR3: TGCGCCAGCAGCCAAGATTGGCTAGCGGGGGGGATGACCTACAATGAGCAGTTCTTC. This chain connects TRBV4-3 to TRBJ2-1; 12 bases fit TRBD2. This CDR3 comprises 19 residues. Trimming cost V 0 bases and J 2 bases; bases outside gene matches: 8. Germline CDR1 LGHNA, CDR2 YSLEER.

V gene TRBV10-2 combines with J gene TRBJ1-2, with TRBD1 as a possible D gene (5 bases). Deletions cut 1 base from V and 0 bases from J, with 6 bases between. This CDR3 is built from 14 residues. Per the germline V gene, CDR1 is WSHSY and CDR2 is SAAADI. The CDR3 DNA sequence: TGCGCCAGCAGTGAGTGGGGGTCTAACTATGGCTACACCTTC. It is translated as CASSEWGSNYGYTF.

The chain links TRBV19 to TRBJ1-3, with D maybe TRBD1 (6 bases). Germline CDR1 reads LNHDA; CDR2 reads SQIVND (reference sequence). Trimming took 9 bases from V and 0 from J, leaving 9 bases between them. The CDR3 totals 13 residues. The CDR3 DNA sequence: TGTGCCAGCGGACAGAGCTCTGGAAACACCATATATTTT. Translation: CASGQSSGNTIYF.

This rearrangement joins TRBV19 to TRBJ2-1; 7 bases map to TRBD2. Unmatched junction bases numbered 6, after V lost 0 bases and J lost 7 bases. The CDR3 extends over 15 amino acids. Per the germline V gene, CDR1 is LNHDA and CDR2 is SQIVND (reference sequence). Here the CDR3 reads CASSIESRTRNEQFF. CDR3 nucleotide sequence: TGTGCCAGTAGTATAGAATCTAGGACTAGGAATGAGCAGTTCTTC.

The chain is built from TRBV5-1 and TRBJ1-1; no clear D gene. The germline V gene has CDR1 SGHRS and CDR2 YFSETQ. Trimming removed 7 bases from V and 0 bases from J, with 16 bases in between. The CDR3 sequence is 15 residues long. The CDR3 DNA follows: TGCGCCAGCCGCCGAGTGGAGGGCTTGAACACTGAAGCTTTCTTT. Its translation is CASRRVEGLNTEAFF.

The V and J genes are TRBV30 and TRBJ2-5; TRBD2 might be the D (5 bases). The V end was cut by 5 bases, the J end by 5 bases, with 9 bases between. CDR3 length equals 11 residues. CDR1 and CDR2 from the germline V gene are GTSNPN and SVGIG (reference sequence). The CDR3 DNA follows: TGTGCCTGGGGGAGCTTGGAGACCCAGTACTTC. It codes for CAWGSLETQYF.

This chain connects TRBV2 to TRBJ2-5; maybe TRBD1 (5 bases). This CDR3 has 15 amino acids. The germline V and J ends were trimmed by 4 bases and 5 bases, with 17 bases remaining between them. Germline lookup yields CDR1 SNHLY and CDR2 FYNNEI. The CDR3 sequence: CASSVDGSGWETQYF. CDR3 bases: TGTGCCAGCAGTGTAGATGGTTCAGGGTGGGAGACCCAGTACTTC.

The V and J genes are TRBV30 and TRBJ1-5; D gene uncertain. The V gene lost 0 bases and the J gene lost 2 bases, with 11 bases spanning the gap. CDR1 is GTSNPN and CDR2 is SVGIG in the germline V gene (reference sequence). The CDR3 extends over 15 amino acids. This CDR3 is CAWSVQGYGNQPQHF. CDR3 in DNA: TGTGCCTGGAGTGTACAAGGGTATGGCAATCAGCCCCAGCATTTT.